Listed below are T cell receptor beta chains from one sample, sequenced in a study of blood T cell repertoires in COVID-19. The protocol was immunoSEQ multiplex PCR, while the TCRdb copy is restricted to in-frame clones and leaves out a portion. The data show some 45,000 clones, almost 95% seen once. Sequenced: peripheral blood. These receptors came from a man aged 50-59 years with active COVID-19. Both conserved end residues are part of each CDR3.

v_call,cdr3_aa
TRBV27,CASSDRGPTNEQYF
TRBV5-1,CASSWTSRGDEQFF
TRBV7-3,CASSLMGQDNSPLHF
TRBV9,CASSVDLVRSEQYF
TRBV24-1,CATSDTLVFTGYSRSYTF
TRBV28,CASSLGSRQPKANYGYTF
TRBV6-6,CASSHTSGRNTGELFF
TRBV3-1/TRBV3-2,CASSQDPAGVYEQYF
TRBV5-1,CASSSGQINYGYTF
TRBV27,CASSLRTLEGEQFF
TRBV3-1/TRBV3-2,CASSQELGQETQYF
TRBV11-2,CASTIGGNGYGHEQYF
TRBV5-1,CASSLVSSETPGETQYF
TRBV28,CASSLRTGGASADTQYF
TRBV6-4,CASTPRGDHTEAFF
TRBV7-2,CASSPPGVGVEQFF
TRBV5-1,CASSLTGGSGTEAFF
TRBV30,CAWSRGGNGEQFF
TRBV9,CASSEGTNNEQFF
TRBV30,CAWSVRTGLNQPQHF
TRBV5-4,CASSFGQGGNEQFF
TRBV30,CAWSVVRGPDGF
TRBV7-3,CASSSRRGPGEQFF
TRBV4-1,CASSQGQGITEAFF
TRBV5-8,CASSFLPLQEQFF
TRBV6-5,CASSYSTGDLAYEQYF
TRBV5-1,CASSPPGQGYNEQFF
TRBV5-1,CASSYFRDNTDTQYF
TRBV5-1,CASSFTGTGIMNTEAFF
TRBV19,CASSIGSGAYEQYF
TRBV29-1,CSVSGGTYNEQFF
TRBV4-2,CASSQDSLGTNNNEQFF
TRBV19,CASSIDRGANVLTF
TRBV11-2,CASSLNPGSTDTQYF
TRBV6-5,CASSYSRTGASEQYF
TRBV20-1,CSARTEYEAFF
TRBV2,CASSERGTYNEQFF
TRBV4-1,CASSQEREGPPYF
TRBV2,CASRGRGYGYTF
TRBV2,CASSEVGRSSTDTQYF